This T cell receptor (beta chain) was captured by sequencing in a study of blood T cell repertoires in COVID-19. Study overall: COVID-19 samples collected from the United States, Italy and Spain covered acute and convalescent phases. PBMCs, B-cell-depleted T cells, or T cells were the source of the cDNA or gDNA that made up the material.

The germline V gene encodes CDR1 SGHRS and CDR2 YFSETQ. V was clipped by 0 bases and J by 2 bases, with 17 bases between them. The CDR3 is 17 residues long. Under the authors' procedure: Amplification of reference gene primers was used by the study to estimate nucleated cell counts. TCRdb keeps only in-frame clones here, not all; method: immunoSEQ multiplex PCR. V, J and clone size are those of that table, while D and trimming were read from the DNA. The table has roughly 100,000 clones, 70% to 90% seen once. Specimen: peripheral blood. The J gene is TRBJ1-2, the V gene TRBV5-1; possible D gene TRBD1, 6 bases. This TCR came from a man aged 50-60 years in a cohort sampled during active COVID-19. CDR3 protein: CASSLGPLTGVNYGYTF. CDR3 in DNA: TGCGCCAGCAGCTTGGGCCCCCTGACAGGAGTAAACTATGGCTACACCTTC.